Listed here are 24 T cell receptor beta chains from one sample, sequenced in a study of shared clonotypes between healthy human individuals. Here immunoSEQ multiplex PCR was the method, and the copy in TCRdb shows in-frame clones only, minus some. The sample records some 500,000 clones, roughly 95% being singletons. The sequenced sample was naive CD4+ T cells sorted from blood. As for subset: CD45RA+ positively selected. These receptors all stem from a woman in her thirties in good health.

The chain recombines TRBV11-1 with TRBJ2-5; 10 nucleotides match TRBD1. The CDR3 runs to 15 residues. Trimming cost V 5 bases and J 4 bases; bases outside gene matches: 7. CDR1 SGHAT and CDR2 FQDESV come from the germline V gene (reference sequence). The CDR3 sequence is CASSAGTGVVETQYF. The CDR3 nucleotides read TGTGCCAGCAGCGCCGGGACAGGGGTTGTAGAGACCCAGTACTTC.

The chain uses TRBV5-4 and TRBJ2-3, with 9 bases matching TRBD2. The V and J ends lost 5 bases and 3 bases, in that order; junction bases with no gene match: 7. Germline V gene sequence: CDR1 SGHNT, CDR2 YYREEE (reference sequence). The CDR3 is 15 residues long. CDR3 loop: CASRSGTSSTDTQYF. In DNA form, the CDR3 reads TGTGCCAGCAGATCCGGGACTAGCTCAACAGATACGCAGTATTTT.

J is TRBJ1-1 and V is TRBV19; D is undetermined. This CDR3 is built from 13 residues. Germline V gene sequence: CDR1 LNHDA, CDR2 SQIVND (reference sequence). V lost 7 bases to trimming and J lost 2 bases, with 11 bases between them. CDR3 amino acids: CASTPRSNTEAFF. CDR3 bases: TGTGCCAGTACCCCCAGAAGTAACACTGAAGCTTTCTTT.

V is TRBV9 and J is TRBJ2-1; D is perhaps TRBD2 (7 bases). The CDR3 loop spans 16 amino acids. The V and J ends lost 2 bases and 6 bases respectively, with 18 bases between them. Germline assignment: CDR1 SGDLS and CDR2 YYNGEE. The CDR3 loop is CASSVLGGGPGNEQFF. The CDR3 nucleotides are TGTGCCAGCAGCGTCCTAGGGGGAGGGCCAGGCAATGAGCAGTTCTTC.

Concerning this clone: Germline and junction disagree at one end, which may indicate a read error. This chain uses TRBV19 with TRBJ1-2; tentatively, D is TRBD1 (5 bases). The length of the CDR3 is 12 residues. Germline loops: CDR1 LNHDA, CDR2 SQIVND (reference sequence). CDR3 residues: CASTITGYGYTF. CDR3 nucleotide sequence: TGTGCCAGTACTATAACAGGCTATGGCTACACCTTC.

This chain connects TRBV27 to TRBJ2-7; 10 bases fit TRBD2. CDR1 and CDR2 from the germline V gene are MNHEY and SMNVEV (reference sequence). J was trimmed by 7 bases and V by 4 bases; bases with no gene match: 7. This CDR3 has 14 residues. The CDR3 loop is CASSSASGSYEQYF. The CDR3 DNA reads TGTGCCAGCAGTTCGGCTAGCGGGAGTTATGAGCAGTACTTC.

The chain is built from TRBV28 and TRBJ2-1; a possible D gene is TRBD2 (5 bases). Germline CDR1 and CDR2: MDHEN and SYDVKM. The CDR3 spans 13 residues. The V end was cut by 4 bases, the J end by 11 bases, with 15 bases between. In DNA form, the CDR3 reads TGTGCCAGCAGTTCTAGCTCCCTCGGAAAGCAGTTCTTC. Translation gives CASSSSSLGKQFF.

J is TRBJ2-7 and V is TRBV6-5, with 10 positions matching TRBD1. CDR3 length equals 15 residues. V trimming: 6 bases; J trimming: 3 bases; junction bases outside the gene matches: 8. CDR1 and CDR2 from the germline V gene are MNHEY and SVGAGI. DNA of the CDR3: TGTGCCAGCAGCCATGACCGGGACAGGGGCTACGAGCAGTACTTC. Encoded protein: CASSHDRDRGYEQYF.

Concerning this clone: Germline and junction disagree at one end, which may indicate a read error. V usage is TRBV29-1 and J usage is TRBJ2-1; D remains ambiguous. This CDR3 has 14 residues. Germline CDR1 and CDR2: SQVTM and ANQGSEA. CDR3 protein: CSVEEDGRNNEQFF. Here the CDR3 DNA reads TGCAGCGTCGAAGAGGACGGCCGAAACAATGAGCAGTTCTTC.

V gene TRBV5-1 combines with J gene TRBJ1-1; D may be TRBD1 (5 bases). There are 14 residues in the CDR3. CDR1 is SGHRS and CDR2 is YFSETQ in the germline V gene. V lost 1 base and J 4 bases, leaving 11 bases between the germline ends. The CDR3 region is CASSLLGRSTEAFF. CDR3 sequence (DNA): TGCGCCAGCAGCTTGTTGGGGCGTAGCACTGAAGCTTTCTTT.

The CDR3 nucleotides are TGTGCCAGCAGCTTGGGGCATTTACCCTACGAGCAGTACTTC. Translation: CASSLGHLPYEQYF. V gene TRBV5-4 combines with J gene TRBJ2-7, with D unresolved. The germline CDR1 and CDR2 sequences are SGHNT and YYREEE (reference sequence). Between the trimmed V and J ends, which lost 0 bases and 2 bases, there was a span of 9 bases. The CDR3 runs 14 residues.

The chain carries TRBV11-2 and TRBJ2-3; 7 bases fit TRBD2. J lost 4 bases, V lost 1 base, and 11 bases had no gene match. Germline loops: CDR1 SGHAT, CDR2 FQNNGV. The CDR3 runs to 17 residues. CDR3 nucleotides: TGTGCCAGCAGCTTAGGTCAGGGACTAAAGCCGGCAGATACGCAGTATTTT. Encoded protein: CASSLGQGLKPADTQYF.

The CDR3 bases are TGTGCCATCAGTGATAGTAGCGGGAGGGGGAGCTCCTACAATGAGCAGTTCTTC. Residues: CAISDSSGRGSSYNEQFF. This rearrangement joins TRBV10-3 to TRBJ2-1, with 11 bases aligning to TRBD2. Germline V gene lookup returns CDR1 ENHRY and CDR2 SYGVKD. The CDR3 is 18 residues long. With V trimmed by 3 bases and J by 0 bases, 7 bases remained unmatched.

The V gene is TRBV19, the J gene TRBJ1-2, with a weak D call TRBD1 (5 bases). The CDR3 has 15 amino acids. From germline, CDR1 is LNHDA and CDR2 SQIVND (reference sequence). The V and J ends lost 6 bases and 7 bases respectively, with 21 bases between them. In DNA, the CDR3 is TGTGCCAGTAGCGGCGGGACTCCCCGACGTGGTGGCTACACCTTC. The encoded protein is CASSGGTPRRGGYTF.

CDR3 nucleotide sequence: TGTGCCTGGAGTCTTCCGGGGGATGGATACGAGCAGTACTTC. It is translated as CAWSLPGDGYEQYF. The chain employs TRBV30 and TRBJ2-7, with D possibly TRBD2 on 6 matching bases. V lost 2 bases and J lost 4, with 15 bases in between. The CDR3 runs to 14 residues. Germline CDR1 is GTSNPN and CDR2 is SVGIG (reference sequence).

V gene TRBV2 combines with J gene TRBJ2-5; tentative D call: TRBD1 (5 bases). This CDR3 is 13 amino acids long. Per germline, CDR1 SNHLY and CDR2 FYNNEI. Trimming left V 11 bases short and J 2 bases short, with 15 bases between. In nucleotides, the CDR3 is TGTGCCGGGGCGGCAGGGCTGCAAGAGACCCAGTACTTC. Protein: CAGAAGLQETQYF. The full variable domain, completed using reference TRBV2 and TRBJ2-5, is EPEVTQTPSHQVTQMGQEVILRCVPISNHLYFYWYRQILGQKVEFLVSFYNNEISEKSEIFDDQFSVERPDGSNFTLKIRSTKLEDSAMYFCAGAAGLQETQYFGPGTRLLVL.

CDR3 protein: CASSEEPGGPYEQYF. CDR3 bases: TGTGCCAGCAGTGAAGAGCCCGGGGGACCCTACGAGCAGTACTTC. This chain joins TRBV6-1 and TRBJ2-7, with a tentative D call TRBD2 (6 bases). Germline CDR1 and CDR2: MNHNS and SASEGT. The CDR3 loop spans 15 amino acids. V lost 1 base and J lost 2, with 12 bases in between.

This chain links TRBV30 with TRBJ1-1; D is unresolved. V was clipped by 7 bases and J by 5 bases, with 17 bases between them. Per the germline V gene, CDR1 is GTSNPN and CDR2 is SVGIG (reference sequence). The CDR3 contains 13 residues. The chain's CDR3 is CAFTEGLGTEAFF. CDR3 DNA: TGTGCCTTTACCGAGGGCCTTGGGACTGAAGCTTTCTTT.

This chain joins TRBV4-1 and TRBJ1-3; a possible D gene is TRBD1 (6 bases). The CDR3 is made up of 15 amino acids. The V and J ends lost 1 base and 4 bases respectively, with 11 bases between them. Germline V gene data show CDR1 as MGHRA and CDR2 as YSYEKL. The CDR3 is CASSQGGGAGNTIYF. As DNA, the CDR3 is TGCGCCAGCAGCCAAGGCGGGGGGGCGGGAAACACCATATATTTT.

This rearrangement joins TRBV28 to TRBJ1-5; the D gene is possibly TRBD1 (5 bases). The CDR3 is 14 amino acids. V lost 7 bases and J 3 bases, leaving 13 bases between the germline ends. CDR1 is MDHEN, CDR2 SYDVKM, per germline. CDR3: CASTHQGNNQPQHF. CDR3 DNA: TGTGCCAGCACCCATCAGGGAAACAATCAGCCCCAGCATTTT.

The V and J genes are TRBV19 and TRBJ2-6; 9 nucleotides align to TRBD1. The germline CDR1 and CDR2 sequences are LNHDA and SQIVND (reference sequence). The CDR3 contains 18 residues. J gave up 0 bases and V 4 bases, and 7 bases lay outside the gene matches. The CDR3: CASSRGQGLSSGANVLTF. The CDR3 DNA is TGTGCCAGTAGTAGGGGACAGGGACTCTCCTCTGGGGCCAACGTCCTGACTTTC.

The chain recombines TRBV28 with TRBJ2-7, with D tentatively TRBD1 or TRBD2 (5 bases each). Per the germline V gene, CDR1 is MDHEN and CDR2 is SYDVKM. V lost 1 base to trimming and J lost 0 bases, with 10 bases between them. This CDR3 is 15 amino acids long. Here the CDR3 reads CASSLLGPNSYEQYF. The CDR3 DNA reads as TGTGCCAGCAGTTTATTGGGACCAAACTCCTACGAGCAGTACTTC.

The table lists this clone with a count of one. This rearrangement joins TRBV6-5 to TRBJ1-1; tentative D call: TRBD1 (5 bases). The V gene's germline CDR1 is MNHEY and CDR2 SVGAGI. Trimming left V 2 bases short and J 4 bases short, with 11 bases between. This CDR3 has 14 residues. The CDR3 loop is CASSYVGGSTEAFF. The CDR3 coding sequence is TGTGCCAGCAGTTACGTTGGGGGTAGCACTGAAGCTTTCTTT.

V and J are TRBV6-5 and TRBJ1-4; the D gene is possibly TRBD1 (6 bases). Germline assignment: CDR1 MNHEY and CDR2 SVGAGI. The CDR3 spans 15 residues. The V end lost 0 bases, the J end lost 6 bases, and 11 bases lay between the germline ends. CDR3 amino acids: CASSYSGARDEKLFF. The CDR3 nucleotides read TGTGCCAGCAGTTACTCGGGGGCTCGGGATGAAAAACTGTTTTTT.